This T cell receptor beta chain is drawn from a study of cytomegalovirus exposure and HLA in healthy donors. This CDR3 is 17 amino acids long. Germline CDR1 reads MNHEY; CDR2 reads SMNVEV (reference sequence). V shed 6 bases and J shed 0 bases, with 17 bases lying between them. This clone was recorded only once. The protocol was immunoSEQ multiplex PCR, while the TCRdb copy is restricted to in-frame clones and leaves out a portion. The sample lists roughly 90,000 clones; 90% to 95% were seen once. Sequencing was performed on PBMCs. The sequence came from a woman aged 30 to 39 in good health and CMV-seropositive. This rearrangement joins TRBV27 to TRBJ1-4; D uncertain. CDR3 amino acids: CASRDIDSGPTNEKLFF. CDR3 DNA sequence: TGTGCCAGCAGAGACATAGATTCTGGGCCAACTAATGAAAAACTGTTTTTT.